A single sample gave rise to the 11 T cell receptor beta chains below, sequenced in a study of cytomegalovirus exposure and HLA in healthy donors (dated by TCRdb to 2016 to 2017). Libraries were built with the immunoSEQ multiplex PCR assay. The immuneACCESS repertoire file appears here via TCRdb, limited to in-frame rearrangements. These files lack a portion of the clones; in checked studies, under half of the deficit traces to unresolved V genes, and the cause of the others is not known. The sample contains fewer than 150,000 clones, about 87% of them found a single time. The top ten constitute 8.5% to 9.5% of the sample. Specimen: PBMCs. The source is a man aged 18 to 30 in good health and CMV-seropositive.

The chain carries TRBV11-3 and TRBJ1-1; 9 bases align to TRBD1. Germline V lookup: CDR1 SGHNT, CDR2 YENEEA. J was trimmed by 4 bases and V by 4 bases; bases with no gene match: 7. The CDR3 is 15 amino acids. CDR3 coding DNA: TGTGCCAGCAGCTATAGACAGGGGGGTGGCACTGAAGCTTTCTTT. As protein: CASSYRQGGGTEAFF.

This chain links TRBV7-2 with TRBJ1-2; 8 nucleotides match TRBD1. The CDR3 has 13 residues. With 6 bases clipped from V and 7 bases from J, the junction kept 7 bases outside the gene matches. From germline, CDR1 is SGHTA and CDR2 FQGNSA. The CDR3 loop is CASRPPTGVGYTF. The CDR3 DNA is TGTGCCAGCAGACCTCCGACAGGGGTTGGCTACACCTTC.

This chain uses TRBV10-3 with TRBJ1-1; 9 bases are a match to TRBD1. The J segment lost 4 bases and the V segment lost 7 bases, leaving 7 bases of the junction unmatched. CDR3 length: 14 amino acids. Germline V gives CDR1 ENHRY, CDR2 SYGVKD. In nucleotides, the CDR3 is TGTGCCATCACAGGGACAGGGAGACGCACTGAAGCTTTCTTT. Translated: CAITGTGRRTEAFF.

This clone was counted a single time. The V call is TRBV7-8, the J call TRBJ2-7; 7 bases match TRBD2. In germline, CDR1 is SGHVS, CDR2 FQNEAQ. V dropped 5 bases and J dropped 4; count of bases not matched to a gene: 11. The CDR3 covers 15 residues. CDR3 loop: CASSPLRGRVYEQYF. In nucleotides, the CDR3 is TGTGCCAGCAGCCCTCTACGGGGGAGGGTATACGAGCAGTACTTC.

The chain carries TRBV11-2 and TRBJ2-7; 12 bases align to TRBD2. The CDR3 is 16 residues long. The V gene end was trimmed by 4 bases and the J gene end by 4 bases; junction bases not matched to a gene: 8. Germline CDR1 SGHAT, CDR2 FQNNGV. Here the CDR3 DNA reads TGTGCCAGCAGCTACCCTAGCGGGAGGGCTGTTTACGAGCAGTACTTC. This gives the protein CASSYPSGRAVYEQYF.

Remarks on this clone: A junction end diverges from the germline sequence, so it may reflect a read error. The chain recombines TRBV6-1 with TRBJ1-2; D ambiguous. The CDR3 has 10 residues. Germline V gives CDR1 MNHNS, CDR2 SASEGT. CDR3 nucleotide sequence: TGTGCCAGCGGTCCCCTCGAGCGGGCGTTC. Translating gives CASGPLERAF.

This chain uses TRBV9 with TRBJ1-4; D ambiguous. The germline gives CDR1 SGDLS, CDR2 YYNGEE. Trimming pared 4 bases from V and 1 base from J, leaving 8 bases between. CDR3 length: 14 residues. CDR3 sequence: CASSFSGTNEKLFF. As DNA, the CDR3 is TGTGCCAGCAGCTTCAGTGGAACTAATGAAAAACTGTTTTTT.

V usage is TRBV10-3 and J usage is TRBJ2-7; the match to TRBD2 covers 10 bases. Unmatched junction bases numbered 11, after V lost 8 bases and J lost 4 bases. CDR3 length equals 15 residues. Germline CDR1 ENHRY, CDR2 SYGVKD. CDR3 bases: TGTGCCATCCAGGCCCCCGGGACTAGCGAGTACGAGCAGTACTTC. Translation: CAIQAPGTSEYEQYF.

The V call is TRBV7-2, the J call TRBJ1-1, with 7 bases identical to TRBD1. Germline values: CDR1 SGHTA, CDR2 FQGNSA. This CDR3 spans 16 amino acids. The V and J ends lost 0 bases and 1 base, in that order; junction bases with no gene match: 5. In DNA, the CDR3 is TGTGCCAGCAGCTTAGCGCCCGGGACAGCGAACACTGAAGCTTTCTTT. Translated: CASSLAPGTANTEAFF.

This chain links TRBV29-1 with TRBJ2-7, with 8 bases fitting TRBD1. The CDR3 contains 13 residues. Germline loops: CDR1 SQVTM, CDR2 ANQGSEA. The V gene end was trimmed by 2 bases and the J gene end by 6 bases; junction bases not matched to a gene: 6. The CDR3 sequence: CSVEPDRGGEQYF. Written as DNA, the CDR3 is TGCAGCGTTGAACCCGACAGGGGAGGCGAGCAGTACTTC.

The chain employs TRBV10-2 and TRBJ1-5; D is perhaps TRBD1 (6 bases). The CDR3 contains 15 residues. Trimming left V 2 bases short and J 9 bases short, with 17 bases between. Germline V gene data show CDR1 as WSHSY and CDR2 as SAAADI. CDR3 nucleotides: TGCGCCAGCAGTGAGGGCAGGGGCAGAATTGGGCCCCAGCATTTT. Translating gives CASSEGRGRIGPQHF.